A selection of T cell receptor beta chains follows, all from one sample in a study of blood T cell repertoires in COVID-19. Using immunoSEQ multiplex PCR, the repertoire was profiled, and TCRdb retains in-frame clones only, with some absent. The data hold about 260,000 clones, with roughly 90% observed a single time. Source material: peripheral blood. Receptors originate from a man in his 60s who had recovered from COVID-19. Each CDR3 is given with its conserved first and last residue. Fields, in order: V gene, D gene, clone size, J gene, CDR3 protein, CDR3 DNA. A D gene is named only where the DNA matches it firmly. A clone size is listed for some rows: how often the clone was seen (once, few, many), or a class if it is expanded.

>TRBV19|TRBD1|.|TRBJ2-7
CASSIPQGTLDEQYF
TGTGCCAGTAGTATTCCACAGGGGACCTTAGACGAGCAGTACTTC
>TRBV5-4|TRBD1|.|TRBJ1-1
CASSHRQGMNTEAFF
TGTGCCAGCAGCCATCGACAGGGAATGAACACTGAAGCTTTCTTT
>TRBV19|TRBD1|.|TRBJ2-7
CASSATGGALGNEQYF
TGTGCCAGTAGTGCGACAGGGGGCGCCTTGGGGAACGAGCAGTACTTC
>TRBV4-2|.|.|TRBJ1-2
CASSQGGLVDPYGYTF
TGTGCCAGCAGCCAAGGGGGGCTGGTAGATCCCTATGGCTACACCTTC
>TRBV6-5|.|.|TRBJ1-5
CASSYSRDSLNQPQHF
TGTGCCAGCAGTTACTCTCGAGACAGCCTCAATCAGCCCCAGCATTTT
>TRBV7-9|.|.|TRBJ1-1
CASIPQRGVSTEAFF
TGTGCCAGCATACCTCAAAGGGGTGTATCCACTGAAGCTTTCTTT
>TRBV6-6|TRBD1|.|TRBJ1-2
CASSPGGPGGYTF
TGTGCCAGCAGTCCAGGGGGGCCGGGTGGCTACACCTTC
>TRBV27|TRBD2|.|TRBJ2-3
CASSFRGMLAGSTDTQYF
TGTGCCAGCAGTTTTCGAGGGATGCTAGCGGGGAGCACAGATACGCAGTATTTT
>TRBV6-5|.|.|TRBJ2-7
CASSGLLRAYEQYF
TGTGCCAGCAGCGGACTATTAAGGGCCTACGAGCAGTACTTC
>TRBV9|TRBD1|.|TRBJ1-3
CASSDWDRLSGNTIYF
TGTGCCAGCAGCGATTGGGACAGGCTTTCTGGAAACACCATATATTTT
>TRBV5-1|.|once|TRBJ2-7
CASSHPSSYEQYF
TGCGCCAGCAGCCACCCGTCTAGCTACGAGCAGTACTTC
>TRBV9|TRBD2|.|TRBJ2-7
CASSVGGAGEQYF
TGTGCCAGCAGCGTGGGAGGGGCGGGCGAGCAGTACTTC
>TRBV18|.|.|TRBJ1-1
CASSHLTDTEAFF
TGTGCCAGCTCACACCTGACAGACACTGAAGCTTTCTTT
>TRBV7-9|TRBD1|.|TRBJ1-1
CASCRGDCTEAFF
TGTGCCAGTTGCAGGGGGGATTGCACTGAAGCTTTCTTT
>TRBV7-9|TRBD1|.|TRBJ1-2
CASSYGTGSNYGYTF
TGTGCCAGCAGCTACGGGACAGGGTCTAACTATGGCTACACCTTC
>TRBV5-1|.|.|TRBJ2-5
CASSPQGTPQETQYF
TGCGCCAGCAGCCCCCAGGGGACCCCTCAAGAGACCCAGTACTTC
>TRBV2|TRBD1|.|TRBJ1-2
CASRHASGTGLYGYTF
TGTGCCAGCAGGCACGCGTCCGGGACAGGGCTCTATGGCTACACCTTC
>TRBV5-1|.|.|TRBJ1-5
CASSLGTPNQPQHF
TGCGCCAGCAGCTTGGGGACACCTAATCAGCCCCAGCATTTT
>TRBV7-9|.|few|TRBJ1-6
CASSPGHPTSNSPLHF
TGTGCCAGCAGCCCTGGTCATCCAACGAGTAATTCACCCCTCCACTTT
>TRBV7-2|TRBD1|.|TRBJ2-7
CASSNRGRQGYEQYF
TGTGCCAGCAGCAATAGAGGCCGACAGGGCTACGAGCAGTACTTC
>TRBV6-5|TRBD2|.|TRBJ2-7
CASSYSRPSGGHEQYF
TGTGCCAGCAGTTACTCGAGGCCTAGCGGGGGCCACGAGCAGTACTTC
>TRBV19|TRBD1|.|TRBJ2-4
CASRGTGGGINIQYF
TGTGCCAGTAGAGGGACAGGGGGCGGGATAAACATTCAGTACTTC
>TRBV2|TRBD1|few|TRBJ1-2
CASSEGRDRAGYTF
TGTGCCAGCAGTGAAGGACGGGACAGGGCTGGCTACACCTTC
>TRBV23-1|TRBD1|.|TRBJ1-3
CASSLRRGHGNTIYF
TGCGCCAGCAGTCTACGCAGGGGGCATGGAAACACCATATATTTT
>TRBV15|.|.|TRBJ2-7
CATSLGAGPSYEQYF
TGTGCCACCAGCTTAGGGGCGGGGCCCTCCTACGAGCAGTACTTC
>TRBV7-8|TRBD2|.|TRBJ2-3
CASSLEGLAGGPDTQYF
TGTGCCAGCAGCTTAGAGGGACTAGCGGGGGGGCCAGATACGCAGTATTTT
>TRBV10-1|TRBD1|.|TRBJ1-2
CASSDSHLDRAGYTF
TGCGCCAGCAGTGACTCTCACTTGGACAGGGCTGGCTACACCTTC
>TRBV2|TRBD1|once|TRBJ1-2
CASSYQGVADGYTF
TGTGCCAGCAGTTACCAGGGGGTGGCGGATGGCTACACCTTC
>TRBV5-1|TRBD1|.|TRBJ2-7
CASSLDRGWQYF
TGCGCCAGCAGCTTGGACAGGGGTTGGCAGTACTTC
>TRBV24-1|.|once|TRBJ1-2
CATSDGPLPHGRTF
TGTGCCACCAGTGATGGCCCCCTGCCCCATGGGCGCACCTTC
>TRBV6-7|TRBD2|.|TRBJ2-1
CASSNVRLAGPYNEQFF
TGTGCCAGCAGTAACGTACGACTAGCGGGACCCTACAATGAGCAGTTCTTC
>TRBV7-9|TRBD1|.|TRBJ2-7
CASRETGAAEQYF
TGTGCCAGCAGGGAAACAGGGGCCGCAGAGCAGTACTTC
>TRBV5-3|.|.|TRBJ2-7
CARSYFGEGLSSYEQYF
TGTGCCAGAAGCTACTTCGGTGAGGGTTTAAGCTCCTACGAGCAGTACTTC
>TRBV30|TRBD1|.|TRBJ2-2
CAWGQGAGELFF
TGTGCCTGGGGACAGGGGGCCGGGGAGCTGTTTTTT
>TRBV5-1|.|.|TRBJ1-5
CASSLVPGANQPQHF
TGCGCCAGCAGCTTGGTCCCAGGGGCCAATCAGCCCCAGCATTTT
>TRBV5-1|.|.|TRBJ1-4
CASSLGSGKNEKLFF
TGCGCCAGCAGCTTGGGGTCAGGGAAGAATGAAAAACTGTTTTTT
>TRBV30|TRBD2|.|TRBJ2-1
CAWTWRLAEPNNEQFF
TGTGCCTGGACGTGGAGACTAGCGGAGCCGAACAATGAGCAGTTCTTC
>TRBV6-4|TRBD2|.|TRBJ2-1
CASSELAGSDEQFF
TGTGCCAGCAGTGAGCTAGCGGGGAGCGATGAGCAGTTCTTC
>TRBV29-1|.|.|TRBJ1-1
CSVEGSMNTEAFF
TGCAGCGTTGAGGGCAGCATGAACACTGAAGCTTTCTTT
>TRBV7-2|.|.|TRBJ1-1
CASSSRQADMNTEAFF
TGTGCCAGCAGCTCCCGACAGGCCGATATGAACACTGAAGCTTTCTTT
>TRBV18|.|.|TRBJ2-7
CASSPLGKQPYEQYF
TGTGCCAGCTCACCACTCGGGAAGCAACCCTACGAGCAGTACTTC
>TRBV10-3|.|.|TRBJ1-1
CAISESMQGSSQAFF
TGTGCCATCAGTGAGTCGATGCAGGGGTCCTCCCAAGCTTTCTTT
>TRBV4-1|.|.|TRBJ2-2
CASGGLRGTSTGELFF
TGCGCCAGCGGCGGCCTCAGGGGAACAAGCACCGGGGAGCTGTTTTTT
>TRBV2|.|.|TRBJ1-1
CASSLLGGGSTEAFF
TGTGCCAGCAGTCTTTTAGGCGGGGGTAGCACTGAAGCTTTCTTT
>TRBV3-1/TRBV3-2|TRBD1|.|TRBJ1-5
CASSKTGANQPQHF
TGTGCCAGCAGTAAGACAGGGGCAAATCAGCCCCAGCATTTT
>TRBV5-4|.|.|TRBJ2-2
CASSLRGSLAGELFF
TGTGCCAGCAGCTTGCGGGGGAGTCTTGCCGGGGAGCTGTTTTTT
>TRBV11-2|.|.|TRBJ2-4
CASSLLGGVAKNIQYF
TGTGCCAGCAGCTTATTGGGTGGAGTAGCCAAAAACATTCAGTACTTC
>TRBV3-1/TRBV3-2|TRBD2|.|TRBJ2-3
CASSQVTSGDTDTQYF
TGTGCCAGCAGCCAAGTGACTAGCGGGGACACAGATACGCAGTATTTT
>TRBV5-1|.|few|TRBJ1-6
CASSTLGGYNSPLHF
TGCGCCAGCAGCACCCTAGGGGGCTATAATTCACCCCTCCACTTT
>TRBV4-1|.|.|TRBJ1-2
CASSQDTRMVVGYTF
TGCGCCAGCAGCCAAGATACCAGGATGGTGGTTGGCTACACCTTC
>TRBV7-3|TRBD2|.|TRBJ2-3
CASSPVLGGSTDTQYF
TGTGCCAGCAGCCCAGTCTTGGGGGGGAGCACAGATACGCAGTATTTT
>TRBV6-5|.|.|TRBJ1-1
CASSYDTLGTEAFF
TGTGCCAGCAGTTACGACACCCTCGGCACTGAAGCTTTCTTT
>TRBV2|TRBD1|few|TRBJ1-3
CASSPNWTGLDHQSSGNTIYF
TGTGCCAGCAGCCCGAATTGGACAGGCCTAGACCATCAGAGCTCTGGAAACACCATATATTTT
>TRBV4-1|TRBD2|.|TRBJ2-7
CASSEGAGQYF
TGCGCCAGCAGCGAAGGAGCGGGACAGTACTTC
>TRBV19|TRBD1|.|TRBJ2-7
CASSIGTGVIVYEQYF
TGTGCCAGTAGTATAGGGACAGGGGTGATTGTCTACGAGCAGTACTTC